This entry features one T cell receptor beta chain sequence. The CDR3 spans 16 residues. Trimming removed 6 bases from V and 7 bases from J; junction bases left unmatched: 10. CDR1 and CDR2 from the germline V gene are MDHEN and SYDVKM. This record comes from a study of resident and recirculating memory T cells in vitiligo. No patient showed confetti depigmentation, a clinical sign of active disease. The protocol was immunoSEQ multiplex PCR, while the TCRdb copy is restricted to in-frame clones and leaves out a portion. The profile shows fewer than 85,000 clones, 92% of them singletons. The source of this sequence is a male donor with vitiligo. Sequencing input: blood. This chain connects TRBV28 to TRBJ2-1; 12 nucleotides line up with TRBD1. CDR3 in DNA: TGTGCCAGCAGCACCCTCGGGGACAGGGGGCGGAATGAGCAGTTCTTC. Protein: CASSTLGDRGRNEQFF.